The rows below give T cell receptor beta chains drawn from one sample of a study of early T cells in non-severe SARS-CoV-2 infection. TCRdb recomputed calls from the 5' RACE reads with MiXCR, one row per CDR3 protein. The table includes some 39,000 distinct CDR3 sequences, around 6.8% detected once. Source material: whole blood. The receptors here all came from an adult who was a healthcare worker with PCR-confirmed SARS-CoV-2 infection or an uninfected control (not recorded which). The CDR3 runs from the conserved cysteine through the conserved F or W. The D gene is left open where the match is weak. Size values are once, few and many counts, or a class for expanded clones, and some rows have none.

V: TRBV4-1; D: .; size: few; J: TRBJ2-5; CDR3: CASSLNLGQTYQETQYF; DNA: TGCGCCAGCAGCTTAAATCTTGGACAGACGTACCAAGAGACCCAGTACTTC
V: TRBV28; D: .; size: many; J: TRBJ2-6; CDR3: CASSLRTGTTGANVLTF; DNA: TGTGCCAGCAGTCTAAGGACAGGGACTACTGGGGCCAACGTCCTGACTTTC
V: TRBV20-1; D: .; size: many; J: TRBJ1-2; CDR3: CSARSQGGYTF; DNA: TGCAGTGCTAGATCACAGGGTGGCTACACCTTC
V: TRBV7-8; D: .; size: many; J: TRBJ1-1; CDR3: CASSLDGGRLTEAFF; DNA: TGTGCCAGCAGCTTAGACGGGGGTCGGTTAACTGAAGCTTTCTTT
V: TRBV6-5; D: .; size: few; J: TRBJ1-3; CDR3: CASTPRTATGNTIYF; DNA: TGTGCCAGCACCCCTCGAACAGCAACTGGAAACACCATATATTTT
V: TRBV4-3; D: .; size: many; J: TRBJ1-6; CDR3: CASSQDRASNSPLHF; DNA: TGCGCCAGCAGCCAAGATAGGGCATCTAATTCACCCCTCCACTTT
V: TRBV12-3/TRBV12-4; D: TRBD1; size: many; J: TRBJ2-1; CDR3: CASSSVRDRALVGLNNEQFF; DNA: TGTGCCAGCAGTTCGGTACGGGACAGGGCGTTAGTGGGTTTAAACAATGAGCAGTTCTTC
V: TRBV14; D: TRBD2; size: many; J: TRBJ2-1; CDR3: CASSQLAGALNEQFF; DNA: TGTGCCAGCAGCCAACTAGCGGGGGCCTTGAATGAGCAGTTCTTC
V: TRBV29-1; D: .; size: many; J: TRBJ2-3; CDR3: CSVEGGRGVDTQYF; DNA: TGCAGCGTTGAAGGGGGCAGGGGTGTGGATACGCAGTATTTT
V: TRBV7-9; D: TRBD1; size: .; J: TRBJ2-7; CDR3: CASSPGQVYEQYF; DNA: TGTGCCAGCAGCCCGGGACAGGTGTACGAGCAGTACTTC
V: TRBV7-2; D: TRBD2; size: .; J: TRBJ2-2; CDR3: CASSLAGGGTGELFF; DNA: TGTGCCAGCAGCCTAGCGGGGGGCGGAACCGGGGAGCTGTTTTTT
V: TRBV7-8; D: .; size: .; J: TRBJ2-7; CDR3: CASSLAGERDYEQYF; DNA: TGTGCCAGCAGCTTAGCGGGGGAAAGGGACTACGAGCAGTACTTC
V: TRBV10-2; D: .; size: .; J: TRBJ2-4; CDR3: CASGLPSDF; DNA: TGCGCCAGCGGTCTCCCTTCAGACTTC
V: TRBV18; D: .; size: few; J: TRBJ2-4; CDR3: CASSPITGENIQYF; DNA: TGTGCCAGCTCACCGATAACGGGGGAAAACATTCAGTACTTC
V: TRBV7-6; D: .; size: .; J: TRBJ1-1; CDR3: CASSGRTGKSEAFF; DNA: TGTGCCAGCAGCGGCCGGACCGGAAAGTCTGAAGCTTTCTTT
V: TRBV28; D: TRBD1; size: .; J: TRBJ1-3; CDR3: CATVTPGGRNTIYF; DNA: TGTGCCACCGTCACCCCAGGGGGCCGAAACACCATATATTTT
V: TRBV28; D: TRBD2; size: .; J: TRBJ2-3; CDR3: CASSSPLGGGVWADTQYF; DNA: TGTGCCAGCAGTTCCCCCTTAGGCGGGGGGGTTTGGGCAGATACGCAGTATTTT
V: TRBV7-3; D: TRBD1; size: many; J: TRBJ1-4; CDR3: CASSVTGATNEKLFF; DNA: TGTGCCAGCAGCGTGACAGGGGCAACTAATGAAAAACTGTTTTTT
V: TRBV6-2/TRBV6-3; D: TRBD1; size: few; J: TRBJ2-6; CDR3: CASTTGAGANVLTF; DNA: TGTGCCAGTACAACAGGGGCTGGGGCCAACGTCCTGACTTTC
V: TRBV2; D: .; size: many; J: TRBJ2-1; CDR3: CASIPVGSRQFF; DNA: TGTGCCAGCATCCCAGTGGGCTCTCGGCAGTTCTTC
V: TRBV5-6; D: .; size: few; J: TRBJ2-2; CDR3: CASSFFVPLEGNTGELFF; DNA: TGTGCCAGCAGCTTTTTCGTGCCACTAGAGGGTAACACCGGGGAGCTGTTTTTT
V: TRBV20-1; D: TRBD2; size: few; J: TRBJ2-7; CDR3: CSASVEPGLGTYEQYF; DNA: TGCAGTGCTAGTGTCGAACCGGGACTAGGGACCTACGAGCAGTACTTC
V: TRBV5-1; D: .; size: .; J: TRBJ2-7; CDR3: CASSLAGAGPTYEQYF; DNA: TGCGCCAGCAGCTTGGCGGGGGCAGGACCCACCTACGAGCAGTACTTC
V: TRBV5-8; D: TRBD2; size: .; J: TRBJ2-1; CDR3: CASSSGLAPLSNEQFF; DNA: TGTGCCAGCAGCTCGGGACTAGCGCCTCTATCGAATGAGCAGTTCTTC
V: TRBV20-1; D: TRBD2; size: many; J: TRBJ2-5; CDR3: CSARVASGGVSQETQYF; DNA: TGCAGTGCTAGAGTGGCTAGCGGGGGGGTAAGCCAAGAGACCCAGTACTTC
V: TRBV29-1; D: .; size: many; J: TRBJ1-1; CDR3: CSVGVIALTEAFF; DNA: TGCAGCGTTGGAGTTATAGCGCTAACTGAAGCTTTCTTT
V: TRBV7-2; D: .; size: few; J: TRBJ1-2; CDR3: CASSRGHGNYGYTF; DNA: TGTGCCAGCAGCCGTGGGCACGGTAACTATGGCTACACCTTC
V: TRBV3-1; D: .; size: many; J: TRBJ1-5; CDR3: CASSPNSRGQPQHF; DNA: TGTGCCAGCAGCCCCAACTCCCGGGGTCAGCCCCAGCATTTT
V: TRBV21-1; D: .; size: few; J: TRBJ1-6; CDR3: CASSNLVPGNSPLHF; DNA: TGTGCCAGCAGCAACCTAGTACCGGGTAATTCACCCCTCCACTTT
V: TRBV30; D: TRBD1; size: many; J: TRBJ2-7; CDR3: CAWNTGTVAYEQYF; DNA: TGTGCCTGGAATACCGGGACAGTCGCCTACGAGCAGTACTTC
V: TRBV5-1; D: TRBD2; size: many; J: TRBJ2-3; CDR3: CASSLGRRGSSTDTQYF; DNA: TGCGCCAGCAGCTTGGGTCGGCGGGGGAGTAGCACAGATACGCAGTATTTT
V: TRBV13; D: .; size: few; J: TRBJ2-2; CDR3: CASSPTVRAGELFF; DNA: TGTGCCAGCAGCCCGACAGTCCGGGCCGGGGAGCTGTTTTTT
V: TRBV20-1; D: TRBD2; size: many; J: TRBJ2-1; CDR3: CSARERGRPYNEQFF; DNA: TGCAGTGCGAGGGAGCGGGGGCGCCCCTACAATGAGCAGTTCTTC
V: TRBV10-1; D: .; size: many; J: TRBJ2-5; CDR3: CASSENVQETQYF; DNA: TGCGCCAGCAGTGAGAACGTCCAAGAGACCCAGTACTTC
V: TRBV28; D: TRBD2; size: many; J: TRBJ2-1; CDR3: CASSFWGLAGVNNEQFF; DNA: TGTGCCAGCAGTTTCTGGGGACTAGCGGGGGTGAACAATGAGCAGTTCTTC
V: TRBV5-4; D: TRBD1; size: many; J: TRBJ2-2; CDR3: CASSAGQDTGELFF; DNA: TGTGCCAGCAGCGCCGGACAGGACACCGGGGAGCTGTTTTTT
V: TRBV5-1; D: .; size: many; J: TRBJ1-2; CDR3: CASSWTAMYGYTF; DNA: TGCGCCAGCAGCTGGACAGCGATGTATGGCTACACCTTC
V: TRBV20-1; D: TRBD1; size: few; J: TRBJ2-7; CDR3: CSARQAGQGGEQYF; DNA: TGCAGTGCTCGCCAAGCTGGACAGGGCGGCGAGCAGTACTTC
V: TRBV15; D: .; size: .; J: TRBJ2-1; CDR3: CATSRYRDSNNEQFF; DNA: TGTGCCACCAGCAGGTACCGGGACTCCAACAATGAGCAGTTCTTC
V: TRBV6-1; D: .; size: few; J: TRBJ1-1; CDR3: CATSPGGVNTEAFF; DNA: TGTGCCACGTCCCCCGGAGGAGTCAACACTGAAGCTTTCTTT
V: TRBV6-5; D: TRBD1; size: .; J: TRBJ1-2; CDR3: CASSSRQGRGYGYTF; DNA: TGTGCCAGCAGTTCTCGACAGGGGCGCGGCTATGGCTACACCTTC
V: TRBV12-3/TRBV12-4; D: .; size: few; J: TRBJ2-7; CDR3: CASSFHQAYEQYF; DNA: TGTGCCAGCAGTTTCCACCAGGCCTACGAGCAGTACTTC
V: TRBV19; D: .; size: .; J: TRBJ2-3; CDR3: CASSLLAWGAEADTQYF; DNA: TGTGCCAGTAGTCTACTAGCCTGGGGGGCGGAGGCAGATACGCAGTATTTT
V: TRBV6-6; D: .; size: many; J: TRBJ1-5; CDR3: CASSGRDDYSNQPQHF; DNA: TGTGCCAGCAGTGGACGGGACGATTATAGCAATCAGCCCCAGCATTTT
V: TRBV19; D: .; size: many; J: TRBJ2-3; CDR3: CASSISEDTQYF; DNA: TGTGCCAGTAGTATTAGCGAGGATACGCAGTATTTT
V: TRBV6-5; D: .; size: few; J: TRBJ1-2; CDR3: CASSYTGDYGYTF; DNA: TGTGCCAGCAGTTATACCGGGGACTATGGCTACACCTTC
V: TRBV28; D: .; size: many; J: TRBJ2-3; CDR3: CASSLGPDTQYF; DNA: TGTGCCAGCAGTTTGGGGCCAGATACGCAGTATTTT
V: TRBV5-1; D: .; size: few; J: TRBJ2-5; CDR3: CASSFLGQPQETQYF; DNA: TGCGCCAGCAGCTTCCTCGGACAGCCCCAAGAGACCCAGTACTTC
V: TRBV20-1; D: .; size: few; J: TRBJ1-2; CDR3: CSATRANYGYTF; DNA: TGCAGTGCTACAAGAGCTAACTATGGCTACACCTTC
V: TRBV2; D: .; size: few; J: TRBJ2-7; CDR3: CASSEALRTDSYEQYF; DNA: TGTGCCAGCAGTGAAGCTCTAAGGACGGACTCCTACGAGCAGTACTTC